The clone carrying this T cell receptor (beta chain) was seen repeatedly, ten times or more. Its target is unknown. This sample is part of a study of metastatic and nonmetastatic thyroid tumors. On the study more broadly: The study looked at repertoires side by side in blood and in tumor or nodule tissue from malignant and benign thyroid patients.

General study findings and limits: The study reportedly found significantly higher TCR beta diversity in malignant thyroid tumors than benign nodules, in blood and tumor.

Patients had received no treatment of any kind before thyroid surgery. Authors' processing steps: Across clinicopathological groups, CDR3 differences served as the basis for building a distant-metastasis classifier for papillary thyroid cancer. Using MiXCR, TCRdb re-called clones from the PCR reads. Here the V and J calls rest on TCRdb's processing, not on the authors' analysis. The sample carries tens of thousands of clones, approximately 11% recorded once. The CDR3 is made up of 13 amino acids. The V gene's germline CDR1 is MNHNS and CDR2 SASEGT. V dropped 6 bases and J dropped 0 bases, with 5 bases sitting between them.

The chain is built from TRBV6-1 and TRBJ1-4; D gene ambiguous. The material sequenced was blood. This TCR came from a female donor with papillary thyroid cancer or a benign thyroid nodule (not recorded which). Some clones in this sample may be carry-over from other donors' samples. In nucleotides, the CDR3 is TGTGCCAGCAGCACTTCAACTAATGAAAAACTGTTTTTT. It is translated as CASSTSTNEKLFF.